The 29 T cell receptor beta chains in this list originate from one sample, sequenced in a study of cytomegalovirus exposure and HLA in healthy donors. PCR employed 60 Vbeta and 13 Jbeta primers. The method was immunoSEQ multiplex PCR; TCRdb's version includes in-frame clones alone and lacks a portion of them. The sample contains some 56,000 clones, 75% to 85% of which appear only once. Material: PBMCs. These receptors originate from a woman in her 40s in good health and CMV-seronegative.

The chain links TRBV10-3 to TRBJ2-7; maybe TRBD2 (6 bases). Germline CDR1 and CDR2: ENHRY and SYGVKD. The V end was cut by 11 bases, the J end by 3 bases, with 14 bases between. The CDR3 runs 12 residues. The CDR3 DNA reads as TGTGCCTCCCGGGACTCTGACTACGAGCAGTACTTC. This translates into CASRDSDYEQYF.

This chain links TRBV9 with TRBJ2-1; 15 nucleotides line up with TRBD2. Losses at the gene ends were 4 bases for V and 4 bases for J; bases not matched to a gene: 9. The CDR3 extends over 18 amino acids. CDR1 is SGDLS and CDR2 is YYNGEE in the germline V gene. This chain's CDR3 is CASSKFSGTSGGYNEQFF. In DNA form, the CDR3 reads TGTGCCAGCAGCAAATTTTCCGGGACTAGCGGGGGGTACAATGAGCAGTTCTTC.

The chain carries TRBV30 and TRBJ2-2, with 8 bases aligning to TRBD2. V dropped 3 bases and J dropped 2; count of bases not matched to a gene: 2. The CDR3 runs 14 residues. Germline CDR1 is GTSNPN and CDR2 is SVGIG (reference sequence). Here the CDR3 reads CAWRLAANTGELFF. CDR3 nucleotides: TGTGCCTGGAGACTAGCGGCCAACACCGGGGAGCTGTTTTTT. Variable domain in full (rest from reference TRBV30 and TRBJ2-2): SQTIHQWPATLVQPVGSPLSLECTVEGTSNPNLYWYRQAAGRGLQLLFYSVGIGQISSEVPQNLSASRPQDRQFILSSKKLLLSDSGFYLCAWRLAANTGELFFGEGSRLTVL.

V gene TRBV7-2 combines with J gene TRBJ2-3; TRBD2 aligns across 14 bases. Germline CDR1 reads SGHTA; CDR2 reads FQGNSA. There are 13 residues in the CDR3. The V gene end was trimmed by 5 bases and the J gene end by 14 bases; junction bases not matched to a gene: 6. The CDR3 loop is CASSPGLAGDLYF. In DNA form, the CDR3 reads TGTGCCAGCAGCCCGGGACTAGCGGGAGACCTGTATTTT. Filled out from reference TRBV7-2 and TRBJ2-3, the complete variable domain reads GAGVSQSPSNKVTEKGKDVELRCDPISGHTALYWYRQSLGQGLEFLIYFQGNSAPDKSGLPSDRFSAERTGGSVSTLTIQRTQQEDSAVYLCASSPGLAGDLYFGPGTRLTVL.

The chain couples TRBV7-3 to TRBJ2-3; D gene unclear. Germline V CDR1 and CDR2: SGHTA, FQGTGA. The CDR3 has 13 amino acids. Trimming took off 5 bases at V and 2 bases at J, with 8 bases between the two ends. CDR3 amino acids: CASSPHNTDTQYF. CDR3 in DNA: TGTGCCAGCAGCCCCCACAACACAGATACGCAGTATTTT. Supplemented by reference TRBV7-3 and TRBJ2-3, the full variable domain reads GAGVSQTPSNKVTEKGKYVELRCDPISGHTALYWYRQSLGQGPEFLIYFQGTGAADDSGLPNDRFFAVRPEGSVSTLKIQRTERGDSAVYLCASSPHNTDTQYFGPGTRLTVL.

The rearrangement joins TRBV6-5 to TRBJ2-2, with TRBD2 matching 9 bases. This CDR3 is built from 13 residues. Germline trimming cut 6 bases from V and 7 bases from J; bases unmatched to any gene: 3. Germline V gene sequence: CDR1 MNHEY, CDR2 SVGAGI. Here the CDR3 reads CASRLAGGGELFF. In DNA form, the CDR3 reads TGTGCCAGCAGACTAGCGGGTGGCGGGGAGCTGTTTTTT.

The V call is TRBV6-1, the J call TRBJ2-5, with a possible D match to TRBD2 (6 bases). Deletions cut 1 base from V and 5 bases from J, with 23 bases between. Germline loops: CDR1 MNHNS, CDR2 SASEGT. The CDR3 has 18 residues. The CDR3 bases are TGTGCCAGCAGTGAAGGATGGGGAGGAGGGGCTGGGGGGGAGACCCAGTACTTC. The encoded protein is CASSEGWGGGAGGETQYF.

This clone was counted once. The chain employs TRBV19 and TRBJ2-3; 8 positions agree with TRBD2. V dropped 5 bases and J dropped 0; count of bases not matched to a gene: 7. This CDR3 is 16 amino acids long. Germline assignment: CDR1 LNHDA and CDR2 SQIVND (reference sequence). The CDR3: CASSPALAESTDTQYF. Written as DNA, the CDR3 is TGTGCCAGTAGTCCAGCACTAGCGGAGAGCACAGATACGCAGTATTTT.

The rearrangement links TRBV27 to TRBJ2-2; D uncertain. In germline, CDR1 is MNHEY, CDR2 SMNVEV (reference sequence). This CDR3 contains 13 residues. V was cut by 5 bases and J by 1 base, with 5 bases left in between. CDR3 amino acids: CASSPRNTGELFF. In DNA, the CDR3 is TGTGCCAGCAGTCCTCGGAACACCGGGGAGCTGTTTTTT.

This chain uses TRBV19 with TRBJ2-1; TRBD1 might be the D (5 bases). The ends were cut back, 0 bases at V and 6 bases at J, with 12 bases in the middle. The CDR3 contains 15 residues. Germline CDR1 LNHDA, CDR2 SQIVND (reference sequence). This CDR3 reads CASSIDRAESNEQFF. The DNA for the CDR3 is TGTGCCAGTAGTATAGACAGGGCGGAGTCCAATGAGCAGTTCTTC.

The count of this clone is one. CDR3 nucleotide sequence: TGTGCCATCAGTGCGGGATCCTACAATGAGCAGTTCTTC. This translates into CAISAGSYNEQFF. The chain has TRBV10-3 and TRBJ2-1; tentative D call: TRBD2 (5 bases). The CDR3 covers 13 residues. V was cut by 4 bases and J by 1 base, with 5 bases left in between. The V gene's germline CDR1 is ENHRY and CDR2 SYGVKD.

The chain is built from TRBV2 and TRBJ2-7, with 7 bases fitting TRBD1. V trimming: 2 bases; J trimming: 2 bases; junction bases outside the gene matches: 9. Germline assignment: CDR1 SNHLY and CDR2 FYNNEI. This CDR3 spans 16 amino acids. As DNA, the CDR3 is TGTGCCAGCAGTGAACCACCGGGACAGTTAACCTACGAGCAGTACTTC. It is translated as CASSEPPGQLTYEQYF. Using reference TRBV2 and TRBJ2-7 for the parts outside the CDR3, the full variable domain is EPEVTQTPSHQVTQMGQEVILRCVPISNHLYFYWYRQILGQKVEFLVSFYNNEISEKSEIFDDQFSVERPDGSNFTLKIRSTKLEDSAMYFCASSEPPGQLTYEQYFGPGTRLTVT.

The chain joins TRBV10-3 to TRBJ2-1; 8 positions match TRBD2. Germline-derived CDR1 and CDR2 are ENHRY and SYGVKD. The J segment lost 4 bases and the V segment lost 2 bases, leaving 10 bases of the junction unmatched. The CDR3 length is 17 residues. The CDR3, as DNA: TGTGCCATCAGTGAGCCGATCGGGGGGGGTGGGTACAATGAGCAGTTCTTC. Its protein product is CAISEPIGGGGYNEQFF.

The V and J genes are TRBV9 and TRBJ2-1; D may be TRBD2 (5 bases). V was pared by 0 bases and J by 2 bases, with 9 bases between. The germline CDR1 and CDR2 sequences are SGDLS and YYNGEE. The CDR3 is 15 amino acids. The chain's CDR3 is CASSVETGTYNEQFF. The CDR3 DNA is TGTGCCAGCAGCGTAGAGACCGGGACCTACAATGAGCAGTTCTTC.

The CDR3 DNA reads TGTGCCACCAGCAGAGGGGGGGATCAGCCCCAGCATTTT. It encodes CATSRGGDQPQHF. The chain combines TRBV15 with TRBJ1-5, with D possibly TRBD1 on 5 matching bases. CDR1 is LNHNV, CDR2 YYDKDF, per germline (reference sequence). The CDR3 length is 13 residues. Trimming pared 1 base from V and 5 bases from J, leaving 6 bases between.

The J gene is TRBJ2-1, the V gene TRBV28; 9 bases align to TRBD1. CDR1 MDHEN and CDR2 SYDVKM come from the germline V gene. J lost 9 bases, V lost 6 bases, and 12 bases had no gene match. The CDR3 has 15 residues. The CDR3 reads CASRGPRDREREQFF. DNA of the CDR3: TGTGCCAGCAGGGGACCCAGGGACAGGGAGCGTGAGCAGTTCTTC. The full variable domain, rest sourced from reference TRBV28 and TRBJ2-1, is DVKVTQSSRYLVKRTGEKVFLECVQDMDHENMFWYRQDPGLGLRLIYFSYDVKMKEKGDIPEGYSVSREKKERFSLILESASTNQTSMYLCASRGPRDREREQFFGPGTRLTVL.

The rearrangement uses TRBV7-6 and TRBJ2-7; weak D call: TRBD2 (5 bases). V was shortened by 5 bases and J by 1 base, with 12 bases between the two germline ends. CDR1 is SGHVS and CDR2 is FNYEAQ in the germline V gene. CDR3 length: 14 amino acids. As DNA, the CDR3 is TGTGCCAGCAGCCCGGGAACTAGTTCCTACGAGCAGTACTTC. Amino acids: CASSPGTSSYEQYF.

The V and J genes are TRBV4-3 and TRBJ2-3; the match to TRBD2 covers 14 bases. After removal of 2 bases from V and 5 bases from J, the junction contained 9 bases not matched to a gene. The CDR3 runs to 18 residues. Germline CDR1 reads LGHNA; CDR2 reads YSLEER. In DNA form, the CDR3 reads TGCGCCAGCAGCCAATGGCTGGCGACTAGCGGGAGGGTAGATACGCAGTATTTT. Translated, it gives CASSQWLATSGRVDTQYF.

This chain uses TRBV5-1 with TRBJ2-1; D possibly corresponds to TRBD1 (5 bases). The germline V and J ends were trimmed by 6 bases and 9 bases, with 10 bases remaining between them. CDR3 size: 11 residues. Germline CDR1 SGHRS, CDR2 YFSETQ. CDR3 amino acids: CASKQDGEQFF. The CDR3 DNA reads TGCGCCAGCAAACAGGACGGTGAGCAGTTCTTC.

The rearrangement links TRBV7-3 to TRBJ2-1; 9 bases align to TRBD1. V shed 6 bases, J shed 10 bases, and the junction held 7 bases outside the gene matches. This CDR3 region has 13 residues. Germline V lookup: CDR1 SGHTA, CDR2 FQGTGA. The CDR3 DNA reads TGTGCCAGCAGTTGGGACAGGGCGGGGGAGCAGTTCTTC. As protein: CASSWDRAGEQFF.

The chain couples TRBV6-1 to TRBJ2-2, with D perhaps TRBD2 (6 bases). The V gene lost 7 bases and the J gene lost 1 base, with 10 bases spanning the gap. In germline, CDR1 is MNHNS, CDR2 SASEGT. The CDR3 consists of 14 residues. CDR3: CASTQGLNTGELFF. The CDR3 bases are TGTGCCAGCACGCAGGGACTGAACACCGGGGAGCTGTTTTTT.

J is TRBJ1-5 and V is TRBV2; D is perhaps TRBD1 (5 bases). The CDR3 totals 15 residues. Trimming cost V 3 bases and J 3 bases, with 12 bases left between them. Per the germline V gene, CDR1 is SNHLY and CDR2 is FYNNEI. The CDR3 DNA reads TGTGCCAGCAGTGAGAATCGGGGGATCAATCAGCCCCAGCATTTT. Translating it yields CASSENRGINQPQHF.

The CDR3 nucleotides read TGTGCCAGCAGCTCAGTCGGGCAGCCCCAGCATTTT. Residues: CASSSVGQPQHF. The rearrangement uses TRBV2 and TRBJ1-5; D is unclear. V was shortened by 6 bases and J by 7 bases, with 10 bases between the two germline ends. Germline CDR1 is SNHLY and CDR2 is FYNNEI. The CDR3 contains 12 residues.

The chain links TRBV28 to TRBJ2-7; TRBD1 is a possible D gene (6 bases). This CDR3 has 15 residues. Germline CDR1 is MDHEN and CDR2 is SYDVKM. V was trimmed by 3 bases and J by 0 bases, leaving 12 bases between them. In DNA, the CDR3 is TGTGCCAGCAGTTTGACAGGACCTAGCTCCTACGAGCAGTACTTC. Its translation is CASSLTGPSSYEQYF.

The chain combines TRBV7-8 with TRBJ2-1; 10 bases align to TRBD1. The CDR3 is made up of 15 amino acids. The germline V gene encodes CDR1 SGHVS and CDR2 FQNEAQ. With V trimmed by 0 bases and J by 8 bases, 4 bases remained unmatched. CDR3 DNA: TGTGCCAGCAGCTTAGCCGGGACAGGGGTCTATGAGCAGTTCTTC. Translation gives CASSLAGTGVYEQFF.

The rearrangement links TRBV9 to TRBJ1-2, with no clear D. This CDR3 has 15 amino acids. V was pared by 0 bases and J by 0 bases, with 9 bases between. Germline lookup yields CDR1 SGDLS and CDR2 YYNGEE. The CDR3 reads CASSVGRVPNYGYTF. CDR3 sequence (DNA): TGTGCCAGCAGCGTAGGGAGGGTCCCTAACTATGGCTACACCTTC.

The chain's CDR3 is CASGLAGGMANEQFF. CDR3 DNA sequence: TGTGCCAGTGGCTTAGCGGGGGGGATGGCCAATGAGCAGTTCTTC. V usage is TRBV19 and J usage is TRBJ2-1; TRBD2 agrees at 11 bases. The ends lost 8 bases at V and 6 bases at J; junction bases unmatched: 9. The CDR3 is made up of 15 amino acids. Germline V gene lookup returns CDR1 LNHDA and CDR2 SQIVND (reference sequence). The full variable domain, completed using reference TRBV19 and TRBJ2-1, is DGGITQSPKYLFRKEGQNVTLSCEQNLNHDAMYWYRQDPGQGLRLIYYSQIVNDFQKGDIAEGYSVSREKKESFPLTVTSAQKNPTAFYLCASGLAGGMANEQFFGPGTRLTVL.

This clone was observed a single time. V usage is TRBV28 and J usage is TRBJ1-2; D might be TRBD1 (6 bases). Germline lookup yields CDR1 MDHEN and CDR2 SYDVKM. CDR3 length: 15 residues. V shed 5 bases and J shed 5 bases, with 18 bases lying between them. The CDR3 bases are TGTGCCAGCAGTCTTCACACGACAGGTCCTTATGGCTACACCTTC. It codes for CASSLHTTGPYGYTF.

On this clone itself: Other DNA sequences in this specimen translate into the identical CDR3. The V and J genes are TRBV5-1 and TRBJ2-5, with 12 bases matching TRBD2. With 5 bases clipped from V and 4 bases from J, the junction kept 6 bases outside the gene matches. The germline CDR1 and CDR2 sequences are SGHRS and YFSETQ. This CDR3 comprises 15 residues. The CDR3 coding sequence is TGCGCCAGCAGTCTACTAGCGGGAGGAGGAGAGACCCAGTACTTC. It is translated as CASSLLAGGGETQYF.